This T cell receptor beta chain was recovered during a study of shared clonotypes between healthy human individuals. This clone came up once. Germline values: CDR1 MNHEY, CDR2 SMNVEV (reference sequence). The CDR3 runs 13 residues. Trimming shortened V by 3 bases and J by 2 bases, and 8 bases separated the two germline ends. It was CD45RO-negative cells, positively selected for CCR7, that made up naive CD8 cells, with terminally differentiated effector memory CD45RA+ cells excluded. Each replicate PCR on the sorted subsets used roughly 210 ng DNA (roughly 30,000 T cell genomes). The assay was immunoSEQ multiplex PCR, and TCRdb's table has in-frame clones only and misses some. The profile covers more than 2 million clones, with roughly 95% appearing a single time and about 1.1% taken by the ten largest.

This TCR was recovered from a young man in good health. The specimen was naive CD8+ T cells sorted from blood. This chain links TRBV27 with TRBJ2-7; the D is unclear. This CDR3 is CASSFNQAYEQYF. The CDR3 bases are TGTGCCAGCAGTTTCAACCAGGCCTACGAGCAGTACTTC.